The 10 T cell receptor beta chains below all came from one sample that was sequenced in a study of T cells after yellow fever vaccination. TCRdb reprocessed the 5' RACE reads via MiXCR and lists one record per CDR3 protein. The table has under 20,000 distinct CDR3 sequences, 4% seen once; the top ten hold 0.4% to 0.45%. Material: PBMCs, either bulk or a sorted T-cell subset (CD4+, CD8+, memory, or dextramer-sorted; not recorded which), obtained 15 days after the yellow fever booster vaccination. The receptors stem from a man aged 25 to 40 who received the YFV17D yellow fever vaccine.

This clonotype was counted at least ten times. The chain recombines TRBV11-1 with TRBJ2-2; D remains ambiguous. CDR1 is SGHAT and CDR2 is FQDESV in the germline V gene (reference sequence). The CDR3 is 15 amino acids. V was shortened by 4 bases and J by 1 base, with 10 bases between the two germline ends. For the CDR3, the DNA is TGTGCCAGCAGCTCCCAACGGTGGAACACCGGGGAGCTGTTTTTT. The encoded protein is CASSSQRWNTGELFF.

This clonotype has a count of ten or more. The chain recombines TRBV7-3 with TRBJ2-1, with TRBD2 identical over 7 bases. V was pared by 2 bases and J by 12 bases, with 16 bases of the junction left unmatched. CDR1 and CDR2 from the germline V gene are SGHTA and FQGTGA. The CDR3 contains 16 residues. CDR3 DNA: TGTGCCAGCAGCTTATACGCCTGGGGTGGGACGGGGGGGCAGTTCTTC. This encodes CASSLYAWGGTGGQFF.

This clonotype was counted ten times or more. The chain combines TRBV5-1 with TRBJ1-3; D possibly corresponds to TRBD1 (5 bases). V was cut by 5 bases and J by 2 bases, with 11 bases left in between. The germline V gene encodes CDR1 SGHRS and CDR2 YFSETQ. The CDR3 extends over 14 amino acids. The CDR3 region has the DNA TGCGCCAGCAGGGACATTCGTACTGGAAACACCATATATTTT. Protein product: CASRDIRTGNTIYF. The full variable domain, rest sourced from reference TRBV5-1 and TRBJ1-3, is KAGVTQTPRYLIKTRGQQVTLSCSPISGHRSVSWYQQTPGQGLQFLFEYFSETQRNKGNFPGRFSGRQFSNSRSEMNVSTLELGDSALYLCASRDIRTGNTIYFGEGSWLTVV.

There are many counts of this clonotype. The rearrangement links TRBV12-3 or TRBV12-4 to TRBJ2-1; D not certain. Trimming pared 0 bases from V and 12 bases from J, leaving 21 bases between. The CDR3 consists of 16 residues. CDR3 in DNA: TGTGCCAGCAGTTTAGCGCTAAGGCAGAAAAGTGGCTCGCAGTTCTTC. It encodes CASSLALRQKSGSQFF.

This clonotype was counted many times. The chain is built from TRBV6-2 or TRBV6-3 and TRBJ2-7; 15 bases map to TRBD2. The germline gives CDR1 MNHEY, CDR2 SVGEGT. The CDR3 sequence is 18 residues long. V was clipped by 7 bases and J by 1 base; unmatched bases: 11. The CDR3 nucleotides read TGTGCCAGCACCAGAGGACTAGCGGGAGGGCCTGGTTCCTACGAGCAGTACTTC. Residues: CASTRGLAGGPGSYEQYF.

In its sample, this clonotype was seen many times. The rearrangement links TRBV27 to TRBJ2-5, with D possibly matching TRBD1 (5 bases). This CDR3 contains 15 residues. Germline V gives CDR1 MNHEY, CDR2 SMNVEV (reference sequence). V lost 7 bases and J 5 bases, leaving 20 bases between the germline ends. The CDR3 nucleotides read TGTGCCAGCAAAACATTGGACACCAGCTGGGAGACCCAGTACTTC. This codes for CASKTLDTSWETQYF.

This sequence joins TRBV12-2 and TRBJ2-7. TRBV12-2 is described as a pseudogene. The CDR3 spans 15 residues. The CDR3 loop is CASRLALAGAREQYF. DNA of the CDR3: TGTGCAAGTCGCTTAGCGTTAGCGGGAGCCCGCGAGCAGTACTTC.

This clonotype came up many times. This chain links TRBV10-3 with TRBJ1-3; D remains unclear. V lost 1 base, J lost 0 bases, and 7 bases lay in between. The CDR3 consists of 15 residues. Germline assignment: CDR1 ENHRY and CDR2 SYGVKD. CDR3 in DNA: TGTGCCATCAGTGAGTGGGCGAACTCTGGAAACACCATATATTTT. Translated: CAISEWANSGNTIYF.

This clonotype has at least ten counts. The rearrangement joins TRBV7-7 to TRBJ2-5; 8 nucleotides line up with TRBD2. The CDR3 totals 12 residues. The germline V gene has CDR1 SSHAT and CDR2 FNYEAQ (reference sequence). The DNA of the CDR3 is TGTGCTAGCCCCAGCGGGAGCGAGACCCAGTACTTC. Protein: CASPSGSETQYF. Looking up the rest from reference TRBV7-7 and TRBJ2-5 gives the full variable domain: GAGVSQSPRYKVTKRGQDVTLRCDPISSHATLYWYQQALGQGPEFLTYFNYEAQPDKSGLPSDRFSAERPEGSISTLTIQRTEQRDSAMYRCASPSGSETQYFGPGTRLLVL.

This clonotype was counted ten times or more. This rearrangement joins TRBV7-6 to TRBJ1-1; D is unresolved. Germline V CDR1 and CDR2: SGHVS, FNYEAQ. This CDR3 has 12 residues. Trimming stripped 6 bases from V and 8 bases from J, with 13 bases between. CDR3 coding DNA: TGTGCCAGCAGGGGTCATGCCGAAGAAGCTTTCTTT. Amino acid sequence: CASRGHAEEAFF.